The T cell receptor (beta chain) under discussion was sequenced for a study of shared T cell receptors in the human thymus. Sequencing was performed with immunoSEQ multiplex PCR; in TCRdb, only in-frame clones are kept and a portion is missing. This table has hundreds of thousands of clones, around 95% appearing once. The CDR3 runs to 16 residues. Germline V gene sequence: CDR1 MNHEY, CDR2 SMNVEV (reference sequence). V lost 5 bases, J lost 3 bases, and 8 bases stayed unmatched. The sequence came from a human donor. What was sequenced was thymocytes. The chain couples TRBV27 to TRBJ2-1; 9 positions match TRBD2. CDR3 bases: TGTGCCAGCAGTCTGAAGCGGGAGGTAGGCTACAATGAGCAGTTCTTC. This encodes CASSLKREVGYNEQFF.